This TCR beta chain is from a study of blood T cells in healthy people across ages. PCR was performed a second time for about 6 to 11 cycles using a sample-barcoded 5' primer and a J-beta primer mix. Every cDNA was tagged by a template-switch adaptor with 12 random nucleotides. TCRdb used MiXCR to reprocess the 5' RACE reads, holding one entry per CDR3 protein. The sample comprises approximately 800,000 distinct CDR3 sequences, around 25% of which are singletons, and about 3% rests with the top ten. Germline CDR1 and CDR2: MDHEN and SYDVKM. The CDR3 contains 10 residues. In terms of origin and age, donors were healthy Caucasian individuals from Russia aged 6 to 90. The sample was also reused in another study, on T cells of mothers and their children. That source notes: Samples were obtained from a few healthy Caucasian mothers and their six children. Reads recorded for TCR beta CDR3 numbered over 9.5 million per mother and about 3 million per child.

The chain uses TRBV28 and TRBJ2-1; no definite D call. The J call is doubtful: the DNA matches TRBJ2-7 better. The TCR originated in a boy younger than 18 in good health. The sample taken for sequencing was blood. The CDR3 DNA follows: TGTGCCAGCAGCTTCGGGGAGCAGTACTTC. As protein: CASSFGEQYF.